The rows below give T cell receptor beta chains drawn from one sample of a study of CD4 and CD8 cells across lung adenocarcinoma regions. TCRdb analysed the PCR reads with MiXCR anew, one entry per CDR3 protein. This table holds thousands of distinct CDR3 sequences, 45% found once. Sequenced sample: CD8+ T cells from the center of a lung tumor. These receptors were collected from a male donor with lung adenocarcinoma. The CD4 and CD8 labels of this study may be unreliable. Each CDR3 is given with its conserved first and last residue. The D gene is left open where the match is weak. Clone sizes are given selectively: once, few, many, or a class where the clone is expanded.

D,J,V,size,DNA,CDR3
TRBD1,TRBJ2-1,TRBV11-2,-,TGTGCCAGCAGCTCTCGACAGGGGGCCGGCAATGAGCAGTTCTTC,CASSSRQGAGNEQFF
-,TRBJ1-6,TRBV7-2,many,TGTGCCAGCAGCCCCCTATCGGCCAATTCACCCCTCCACTTT,CASSPLSANSPLHF
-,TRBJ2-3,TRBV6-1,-,TGTGCCAGCAGTGAGAGCACAGATACGCAGTATTTC,CASSESTDTQYF
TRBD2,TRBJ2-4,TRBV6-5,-,TGTGCCAGCAGTTACCGCACTAGCGGGAGGCCGGGGGAGCAGTACTTC,CASSYRTSGRPGEQYF
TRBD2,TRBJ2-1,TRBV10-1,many,TGCGCCAGCAGTGAGACTAGCGGGGTATACAATGAGCAGTTCTTC,CASSETSGVYNEQFF
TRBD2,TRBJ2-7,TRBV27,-,TGTGCCAGCAGTTTATCTGCGGGGGGGCTCGAGCAGTACTTC,CASSLSAGGLEQYF
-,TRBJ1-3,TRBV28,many,TGTGCCAGCAGTTTTCAGGGCAGTAGGACTGGAAACACCATATATTTT,CASSFQGSRTGNTIYF
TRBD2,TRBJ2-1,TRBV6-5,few,TGTGCCAGCAGTTACGTCGGGAACACCGGGGGGAATGAGCAGTTCTTC,CASSYVGNTGGNEQFF
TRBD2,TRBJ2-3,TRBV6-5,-,TGTGCCAGCAGTTACACCAAACTAGCGGGAGGGCAGGATACGCAGTATTTT,CASSYTKLAGGQDTQYF
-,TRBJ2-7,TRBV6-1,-,TGTGCCAGCAGTGAAGGTTTAGCCAGCACGAGCTCCTACGAGCAGTACTTC,CASSEGLASTSSYEQYF
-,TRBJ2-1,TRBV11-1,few,TGTGCCAGCAGCTCCCCAGGGGAGCAGTTCTTC,CASSSPGEQFF
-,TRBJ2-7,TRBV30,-,TGTGCCTGGAGTTCAGGACGGAACTACGAGCAGTACTTC,CAWSSGRNYEQYF
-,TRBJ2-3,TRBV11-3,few,TGTGCCAGCAGCTCATCCAACCTAGTCACAGATACGCAGTATTTT,CASSSSNLVTDTQYF
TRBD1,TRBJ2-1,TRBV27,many,TGTGCCAGCAGTGACAGGGGGTACAATGAGCAGTTCTTC,CASSDRGYNEQFF
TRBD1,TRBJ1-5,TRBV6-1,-,TGTGCCAGCAGTAAAACAGGGACAGGCGTTAGCAATCAGCCCCAGCATTTT,CASSKTGTGVSNQPQHF
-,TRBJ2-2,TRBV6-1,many,TGTGCCAGCAGCCCCTACTGGGAGGCCGGGGAGCTGTTTTTT,CASSPYWEAGELFF
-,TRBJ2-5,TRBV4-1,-,TGCGCCAGCAGCCAAGTTTCAACCCAAGAGACCCAGTACTTC,CASSQVSTQETQYF
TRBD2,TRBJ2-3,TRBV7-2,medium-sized,TGTGCCAGCAGCTCTTGGACTAGCCGCACAGATACGCAGTATTTT,CASSSWTSRTDTQYF
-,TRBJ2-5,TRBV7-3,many,TGTGCCAGCAGCCGTTCGGTACAAGAGACCCAGTACTTC,CASSRSVQETQYF
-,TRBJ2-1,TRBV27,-,TGTGCCAGCAGTTTTAATCCCCGGCACAATGAGCAGTTCTTC,CASSFNPRHNEQFF
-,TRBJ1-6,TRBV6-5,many,TGTGCCACATATCATTCAGGGTCCCGGTCCTATAATTCACCCCTCCACTTT,CATYHSGSRSYNSPLHF
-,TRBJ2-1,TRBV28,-,TGTGCCAGCAAGGAAACGAGGAATGAGCAGTTCTTC,CASKETRNEQFF
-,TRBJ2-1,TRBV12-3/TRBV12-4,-,TGTGCCAGCAGTTTTAATACAGATGAGCAGTTCTTC,CASSFNTDEQFF
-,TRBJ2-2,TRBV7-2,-,TGTGCCAGCAGCTCACGGACCGGGGAGCTGTTTTTT,CASSSRTGELFF
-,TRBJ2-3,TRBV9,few,TGTGCCAGCAGCGCCCTAGGTAGCACAGATACGCAGTATTTT,CASSALGSTDTQYF
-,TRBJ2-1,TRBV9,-,TGTGCCAGCAGCGTAACGGCGGGGTTGAGCTCCTACAATGAGCAGTTCTTC,CASSVTAGLSSYNEQFF
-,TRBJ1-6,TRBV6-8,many,TGTGCCAGCAGCCCCGACGGCCTTATAACCCTCCACTTT,CASSPDGLITLHF
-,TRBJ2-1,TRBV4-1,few,TGCGCCAGCAGCCAAGAACTCGGGAGTAGTTCCTACAATGAGCAGTTCTTC,CASSQELGSSSYNEQFF
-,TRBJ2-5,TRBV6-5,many,TGTGCCAGCAGTTACGGGTACCGGGGACAAGAGACCCAGTACTTC,CASSYGYRGQETQYF
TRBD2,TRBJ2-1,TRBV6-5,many,TGTGCCAGCAGTCCTCTCAGCGGGGGGGCGAGAGAGGAGCAGTTCTTC,CASSPLSGGAREEQFF
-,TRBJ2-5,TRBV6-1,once,TGTGCCAGCGGGGGGCTGGGGGAGACCCAGTACTTC,CASGGLGETQYF
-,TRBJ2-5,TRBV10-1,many,TGCGCCAGCAGTAAATCGGGGACTTCGGGGGAGCAGTACTTC,CASSKSGTSGEQYF
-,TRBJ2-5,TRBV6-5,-,TGTGCCAGTTCGACTGGAGAAGAGACCCAGTACTTC,CASSTGEETQYF
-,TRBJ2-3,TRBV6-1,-,TGTGCCAGCAGGAGGGACCTCGCCAGGTTTGATACGCAGTATTTT,CASRRDLARFDTQYF
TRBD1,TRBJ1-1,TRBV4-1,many,TGCGCCAGCAGCCAGGAGGAGGGCAGGGGGGGAGCTTTCTTT,CASSQEEGRGGAFF
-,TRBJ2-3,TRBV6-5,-,TGTGCCAGCAGTTACTCGAAGTTAGTAGATACGCAGTATTTT,CASSYSKLVDTQYF
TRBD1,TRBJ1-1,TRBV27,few,TGTGCCAGCAGTTCATACAATACAGGGGAGGGGGGCACTGAAGCTTTCTTT,CASSSYNTGEGGTEAFF
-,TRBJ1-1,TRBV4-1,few,TGCGCCAGCAGCCTAGCCCGGGGGGGCACTGAAGCTTTCTTT,CASSLARGGTEAFF
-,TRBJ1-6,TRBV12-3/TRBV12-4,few,TGTGCCAGCAGTATGGGGGCCGGCAATTCACCCCTCCACTTT,CASSMGAGNSPLHF
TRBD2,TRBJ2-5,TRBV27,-,TGTGCCAGCAGTTTGTCGACTAGCTTCCAAGAGACCCAGTACTTC,CASSLSTSFQETQYF
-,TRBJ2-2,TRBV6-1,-,TGTGCCAGCAGAAATCGTCGGACGGGATACGGGGAGCTGTTTTTT,CASRNRRTGYGELFF
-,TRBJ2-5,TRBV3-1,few,TGTGCCAGCAGCCAAGAAGAGACCCAGTACTTC,CASSQEETQYF
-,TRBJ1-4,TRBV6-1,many,TGTGCCAGCAGCATAAACAGGGACCCTAATGAAAAACTGTTTTTT,CASSINRDPNEKLFF
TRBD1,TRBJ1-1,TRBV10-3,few,TGTGCCATCAGTGAGTCGAAAGGGGCAGGGGGCAGGACTGAAGCTTTCTTT,CAISESKGAGGRTEAFF
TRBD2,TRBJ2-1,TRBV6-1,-,TGTGCCAGCCGACTAGCGGGAGTGAATGAGCAGTTCTTC,CASRLAGVNEQFF
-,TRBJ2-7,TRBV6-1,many,TGTGCCAGCAGTGAATCGTTGGTCTCCTACGAGCAGTACTTC,CASSESLVSYEQYF
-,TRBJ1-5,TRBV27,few,TGTGCCAGCAGTCCCGTTGAACGGGACAATCAGCCCCAGCATTTT,CASSPVERDNQPQHF
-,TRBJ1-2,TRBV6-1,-,TGTGCCAGCAGTGAAGAGGACGTCGTCGTAGTCTATGGCTACACCTTC,CASSEEDVVVVYGYTF
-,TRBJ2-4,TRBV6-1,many,TGTGCCAGCAGTGAAGCCCAGGACCCCGCCATTCAGTACTTC,CASSEAQDPAIQYF
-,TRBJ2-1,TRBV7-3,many,TGTGCCAGCAGCCCCATCGAGAGCTCCTACAATGAGCAGTTCTTC,CASSPIESSYNEQFF
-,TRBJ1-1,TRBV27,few,TGTGCCAGCAGTTTACAGGGGAACACTGAAGCTTTCTTT,CASSLQGNTEAFF
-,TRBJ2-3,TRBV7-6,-,TGTGCCAGCAGCTTAGCGGTGGGGGGCCGGAACCGAGATACCCAGTATTTT,CASSLAVGGRNRDTQYF
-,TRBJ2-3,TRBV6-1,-,TGTGCCAGCAGTGAAGGGGTCCCAGATACGCAGTATTTT,CASSEGVPDTQYF
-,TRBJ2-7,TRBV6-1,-,TGTGCCAGCAGAGCCTTCAGGGGATCCTACGAGCAGTACTTC,CASRAFRGSYEQYF
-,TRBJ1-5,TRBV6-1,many,TGTGCCAGCAGTGAAAAAGAGGGGGAAGGCAATCAGCCCCAGCATTTT,CASSEKEGEGNQPQHF
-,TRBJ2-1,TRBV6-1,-,TGTGCCAGCAGTGTAAGGGACGTGGGATACAATGAGCAGTTCTTC,CASSVRDVGYNEQFF